This is a list of T cell receptor beta chains from one sample in a study of PD-L1 blockade in urothelial cancer. Clones were sequenced by immunoSEQ multiplex PCR, and TCRdb holds only the in-frame ones, with some missing. The sample holds about 76,000 clones, about 91% seen once. The sequences come from PBMCs, collected around atezolizumab (anti-PD-L1) treatment. Receptors originate from a woman aged 80 or older with urothelial cancer. Both conserved end residues are part of each CDR3.

CDR3 length | V gene | CDR3 protein
15 | TRBV25-1 | CASSAELASYNEQFF
15 | TRBV7-3 | CASSADRSLNTEAFF
13 | TRBV29-1 | CSVDKGGMDTQYF
16 | TRBV5-5 | CASSPRDREREEKLFF
14 | TRBV14 | CASSQDRGLGGYTF
16 | TRBV11-2 | CASSLTSGSYQETQYF
14 | TRBV5-1 | CASTRSRDTGELFF
15 | TRBV19 | CASSITSGSTDTQYF
14 | TRBV27 | CASSPSGLVGEQFF
13 | TRBV7-9 | CASSDRDRETQYF
13 | TRBV30 | CAWGRDSKNEQFF
17 | TRBV18 | CASSDTGTGKRDNEQFF
14 | TRBV19 | CASSTGALNQPQHF
14 | TRBV6-1 | CASSSSGTYNEQFF
15 | TRBV7-3 | CASSLSGTGEDGYTF
14 | TRBV6-1 | CASRLAGGAYEQYF
13 | TRBV30 | CAWSFGGEETQYF
16 | TRBV18 | CASSPGTPDSNYGYTF
15 | TRBV27 | CASSSGQSYTYEQYF
14 | TRBV5-1 | CASSLAGVGETQYF
15 | TRBV2 | CASSKTSGSRNEQFF
17 | TRBV5-1 | CASSWGTGEGANQPQHF
14 | TRBV2 | CASREPERPQPQHF
14 | TRBV13 | CASSRDRGSYEQYF
13 | TRBV6-1 | CASSETLAKTQYF
16 | TRBV27 | CASSSGGGWGNTEAFF
14 | TRBV14 | CASSPPLSTDTQYF
12 | TRBV2 | CASSTLSYEQYF
15 | TRBV27 | CASSLSTGGRGEQYF
13 | TRBV28 | CASSLSRDYGYTF
13 | TRBV27 | CASSRNSNYGYTF
15 | TRBV2 | CASRPRGGINEKLFF
13 | TRBV30 | CAWSPGQGWEQYF
14 | TRBV28 | CASSLYSVTPEQYF
14 | TRBV10-1 | CASSETGGSETQYF
12 | TRBV6-1 | CASSIQGTEAFF
14 | TRBV4-2 | CASSQESGRDEQFF
14 | TRBV6-5 | CASSRSESSYEQYF
15 | TRBV19 | CASSNRGVSPDTQYF
14 | TRBV6-4 | CASSLTGAGTEAFF
15 | TRBV10-2 | CASSGLAAPYNEQFF
14 | TRBV5-1 | CASSLEHVSSEQFF
11 | TRBV29-1 | CSVRDSGEAFF
12 | TRBV9 | CASSVGDTEAFF
14 | TRBV11-2 | CASSLDRISVGYTF
17 | TRBV4-1 | CASSQEMTSGRVHEQYF
17 | TRBV10-2 | CASSGGTSAKVHNEQFF
15 | TRBV27 | CASSLRWAGNEKLFF
14 | TRBV5-4 | CASSSGGVGYEQYF
13 | TRBV2 | CASRRGTSDGYTF
13 | TRBV18 | CASSQRLQETQYF
15 | TRBV5-1 | CASSLGGGSSYEQYF